Presented here are 17 T cell receptor beta chains from one specimen sequenced in a study of blood T cell repertoires in COVID-19. The protocol was immunoSEQ multiplex PCR, while the TCRdb copy is restricted to in-frame clones and leaves out a portion. The sample yields around 250,000 clones, less than 85% seen once. Source material: peripheral blood. These receptors were taken from a man in his sixties who had recovered from COVID-19.

The V call is TRBV16, the J call TRBJ1-5, with TRBD1 identical over 9 bases. J gave up 6 bases and V 2 bases, and 2 bases lay outside the gene matches. Germline V gene lookup returns CDR1 KGHSY and CDR2 FQNENV. The CDR3 has 14 residues. The CDR3 region has the DNA TGTGCCAGCAGCCAAAAACAGGGGGCTCAGCCCCAGCATTTT. It translates to CASSQKQGAQPQHF.

This rearrangement joins TRBV5-1 to TRBJ2-2; TRBD1 might be the D (6 bases). Trimming took off 3 bases at V and 2 bases at J, with 11 bases between the two ends. The CDR3 runs 15 residues. The germline V gene encodes CDR1 SGHRS and CDR2 YFSETQ. CDR3 amino acids: CASSSGHLNTGELFF. The CDR3 bases are TGCGCCAGCAGCTCGGGACACCTAAACACCGGGGAGCTGTTTTTT.

In the case of this clone: The sample holds other DNA sequences that translate to the same CDR3. This chain's CDR3 is CASSVDVGGTDTQYF. For the CDR3, the DNA is TGTGCCAGCAGCGTAGACGTGGGAGGGACAGATACGCAGTATTTT. The chain has TRBV9 and TRBJ2-3; 7 nucleotides align to TRBD2. The CDR3 length is 15 residues. V trimming: 0 bases; J trimming: 3 bases; junction bases outside the gene matches: 4. CDR1 is SGDLS and CDR2 is YYNGEE in the germline V gene.

V and J are TRBV10-1 and TRBJ2-7, with 10 bases identical to TRBD2. There are 16 residues in the CDR3. CDR1 is WNHNN and CDR2 is SYGVQD in the germline V gene (reference sequence). The J segment lost 5 bases and the V segment lost 0 bases, leaving 7 bases of the junction unmatched. As DNA, the CDR3 is TGCGCCAGCAGTGAGTCGAGGGGACTAGCGAGACACGAGCAGTACTTC. It encodes CASSESRGLARHEQYF.

This sequence joins TRBV6-1 and TRBJ2-1; D uncertain. The length of the CDR3 is 17 residues. Trimming removed 2 bases at V and 7 bases at J, with 21 bases between. The germline V gene has CDR1 MNHNS and CDR2 SASEGT. The CDR3 DNA is TGTGCCAGCAGTGAATCTTTTTTGGCAGGCAATCGAAATGAGCAGTTCTTC. Translating it yields CASSESFLAGNRNEQFF.

The J gene is TRBJ1-6, the V gene TRBV5-1; D is unresolved. This CDR3 region has 16 residues. V was cut by 2 bases and J by 0 bases, with 9 bases left in between. Looked up from germline, CDR1 is SGHRS and CDR2 is YFSETQ. CDR3 residues: CASSFTLGSYNSPLHF. As DNA, the CDR3 is TGCGCCAGCAGCTTTACTCTCGGCTCCTATAATTCACCCCTCCACTTT.

This chain connects TRBV13 to TRBJ2-7; possible D gene TRBD2, 6 bases. V was trimmed by 8 bases and J by 0 bases, leaving 14 bases between them. Germline V gives CDR1 PRHDT, CDR2 FYEKMQ (reference sequence). This CDR3 spans 14 amino acids. The CDR3 protein is CASRRAGNSYEQYF. The CDR3 DNA reads as TGTGCCAGCCGGCGTGCGGGGAACTCCTACGAGCAGTACTTC.

The V call is TRBV7-9, the J call TRBJ1-5, with 7 nucleotides matching TRBD1. The CDR3 sequence is 15 residues long. Germline V gene lookup returns CDR1 SEHNR and CDR2 FQNEAQ (reference sequence). J lost 9 bases, V lost 4 bases, and 12 bases had no gene match. The CDR3 coding sequence is TGTGCCAGCAGCTCATACCACAGGGGATCAGGGCCCCAGCATTTT. Translating gives CASSSYHRGSGPQHF.

The chain employs TRBV29-1 and TRBJ1-1; perhaps TRBD1 as D (5 bases). V dropped 8 bases and J dropped 5 bases, with 12 bases sitting between them. This CDR3 has 11 amino acids. The germline V gene encodes CDR1 SQVTM and CDR2 ANQGSEA. In nucleotides, the CDR3 is TGCAGCCCCTCCCGGGGGACTGAAGCTTTCTTT. This translates into CSPSRGTEAFF.

CDR3 loop: CASSYSTGWDETF. The CDR3 bases are TGTGCCAGCAGTTACTCGACAGGGTGGGATGAAACCTTC. The chain recombines TRBV6-5 with TRBJ1-2; 7 bases line up with TRBD1. Unmatched junction bases numbered 9, after V lost 0 bases and J lost 14 bases. CDR1 and CDR2 (germline): MNHEY, SVGAGI. This CDR3 contains 13 residues.

The rearrangement links TRBV21-1 to TRBJ1-5; the table assigns TRBD1, which was not confirmed against the DNA. TRBV21-1 is a pseudogene segment. This CDR3 is built from 14 residues. CDR3 DNA: TGTGCCAGCAGGCATAGACAGGGCTCGCAGCCCCAGCATTTT. Translated: CASRHRQGSQPQHF.

This clone came up a few times. The gene calls are TRBV29-1 and TRBJ1-2, with 10 bases aligning to TRBD1. CDR3 size: 13 residues. Per germline, CDR1 SQVTM and CDR2 ANQGSEA. J gave up 4 bases and V 5 bases, and 4 bases lay outside the gene matches. This CDR3 reads CSVRQGASYGYTF. The CDR3 DNA reads TGCAGCGTTCGACAGGGGGCTTCCTATGGCTACACCTTC.

The chain links TRBV5-6 to TRBJ2-5; 9 positions match TRBD1. In germline, CDR1 is SGHDT, CDR2 YYEEEE. The CDR3 length is 14 residues. Trimming cost V 4 bases and J 4 bases; bases outside gene matches: 5. The CDR3 DNA sequence: TGTGCCAGCAGCGGTAGACAGGGGGGAGAGACCCAGTACTTC. Its protein is CASSGRQGGETQYF.

This chain joins TRBV5-4 and TRBJ2-5; tentative D call: TRBD1 (6 bases). The CDR3 sequence is 13 residues long. Trimming took off 5 bases at V and 5 bases at J, with 13 bases between the two ends. Germline CDR1 reads SGHNT; CDR2 reads YYREEE (reference sequence). This chain's CDR3 is CASSRQAGETQYF. In nucleotides, the CDR3 is TGTGCCAGCAGTCGACAGGCAGGGGAGACCCAGTACTTC.

Only a few counts were recorded for this clone. This rearrangement joins TRBV6-6 to TRBJ2-1; TRBD1 matches 9 bases. The CDR3 extends over 15 amino acids. Germline CDR1 is MNHNY and CDR2 is SVGAGI (reference sequence). The trim removed 5 bases at V and 5 bases at J, leaving 7 bases unmatched. CDR3 sequence (DNA): TGTGCCAGCAGTCAGACCGGGACAGGGCACAATGAGCAGTTCTTC. Its translation: CASSQTGTGHNEQFF.

This clone was observed a handful of times. This chain joins TRBV2 and TRBJ2-2, with D maybe TRBD1 (5 bases). V was pared by 5 bases and J by 7 bases, with 17 bases between. CDR3 length equals 15 residues. CDR1 and CDR2 from the germline V gene are SNHLY and FYNNEI. The CDR3 DNA reads TGTGCCAGCAGTCCGAGGCAGGGCTCTCGCGGGGAGCTGTTTTTT. It codes for CASSPRQGSRGELFF.

This chain joins TRBV3-1 (or the pseudogene TRBV3-2) and TRBJ2-1, with D possibly being TRBD2 (7 bases). V was clipped by 5 bases and J by 5 bases, with 22 bases between them. Germline V lookup: CDR1 LGHDT, CDR2 YNNKEL (reference sequence). The CDR3 extends over 17 amino acids. CDR3 nucleotide sequence: TGTGCCAGCAGCACCTGGGGGGGCACTAGCACCCACAATGAGCAGTTCTTC. As protein: CASSTWGGTSTHNEQFF.